This T cell receptor (beta chain) was documented in a study of blood T cell repertoires in COVID-19. The overall study: Acute and convalescent COVID-19 samples came from the United States, Italy and Spain. The cDNA or gDNA used as material had been derived from T cells, B-cell-depleted T cells, or PBMCs.

Assay used: immunoSEQ multiplex PCR; TCRdb lists only in-frame clones, some missing. The sample includes 150,000 to 200,000 clones, about 87% of them seen just once. The CDR3 extends over 18 amino acids. V was trimmed by 7 bases and J by 5 bases, leaving 24 bases between them. Germline CDR1 is SNHLY and CDR2 is FYNNEI. Sequences were obtained from peripheral blood. This TCR came from a man between 60 and 70 years old with acute or convalescent COVID-19. This chain links TRBV2 with TRBJ1-6; D is uncertain. The CDR3 sequence: CASTRFAGRSSNNSPLHF. CDR3 bases: TGTGCCAGCACCCGCTTTGCGGGGAGATCCTCAAATAATTCACCCCTCCACTTT.